This T cell receptor beta chain was captured in a study of T cell responses to AZD1222 COVID-19 vaccine. The CDR3 is made up of 13 amino acids. CDR1 is MDHEN and CDR2 is SYDVKM in the germline V gene. Trimming took 3 bases from V and 3 from J, leaving 8 bases between them. Assay: immunoSEQ multiplex PCR; the TCRdb copy retains only in-frame clones and omits some. Here the sample spans around 150,000 clones, about four fifths being singletons. Sequenced here: peripheral blood, sampled on day 0 of AZD1222 vaccination. This receptor was taken from an adult in good health. The gene calls are TRBV28 and TRBJ1-2; D unresolved. In DNA, the CDR3 is TGTGCCAGCAGTTTGCCAGGCTACTATGGCTACACCTTC. Translated, it gives CASSLPGYYGYTF.